A selection of T cell receptor beta chains follows, all from one sample in a study of OX40 agonist ivuxolimab in advanced cancers. Measured with immunoSEQ multiplex PCR; TCRdb has only the in-frame clones, and not every one. The sample includes about 69,000 clones, nearly 90% of them seen just once. The sequencing used CD4+ or CD8+ T cells sorted from blood, collected in a trial of the OX40 agonist ivuxolimab. The receptors come from an adult with an advanced solid tumor such as melanoma, head and neck, liver or kidney cancer. Each CDR3 is given with its conserved first and last residue. The D gene is left open where the match is weak. Only some rows state a clone size, as once, few, many or a class for expanded clones.

V	J	D	size	DNA	CDR3
TRBV6-6	TRBJ2-1	.	.	TGTGCCAGCCGCTCGCTGACGGGTAGCTCCTACAATGAGCAGTTCTTC	CASRSLTGSSYNEQFF
TRBV7-3	TRBJ2-3	.	.	TGTGCCAGCAGCTCTCGGACTAGGGGGGATACGCAGTATTTT	CASSSRTRGDTQYF
TRBV27	TRBJ2-1	.	.	TGTGCCAGCAGCGAGCGGGTCAATGAGCAGTTCTTC	CASSERVNEQFF
TRBV2	TRBJ2-3	.	.	TGTGCCAGCAGTGGAGAATACACAGATACGCAGTATTTT	CASSGEYTDTQYF
TRBV11-2	TRBJ1-2	.	.	TGTGCCAGCAGCTTACAGGGTATTGGCTACACCTTC	CASSLQGIGYTF
TRBV2	TRBJ2-2	.	.	TGTGCCAGCATGGGGCGGGATAACACCGGGGAGCTGTTTTTT	CASMGRDNTGELFF
TRBV18	TRBJ1-2	TRBD1	.	TGTGCCAGCTCACAAATACAGGGGGAGGATGGCTACACCTTC	CASSQIQGEDGYTF
TRBV11-3	TRBJ2-7	TRBD2	.	TGTGCCAGCAGCTTACTAGCGGGAGGAGGCGAGCAGTACTTC	CASSLLAGGGEQYF
TRBV4-2	TRBJ2-2	.	.	TGTGCCAGCAGCCAACAACGACCGGGTTCGACCGGGGAGCTGTTTTTT	CASSQQRPGSTGELFF
TRBV6-5	TRBJ2-3	.	.	TGTGCCAGCAGTGGCGAAAACACAGATACGCAGTATTTT	CASSGENTDTQYF
TRBV29-1	TRBJ2-5	.	.	TGCAGCTATCTCGGGCGCCAAGAGACCCAGTACTTC	CSYLGRQETQYF
TRBV9	TRBJ2-3	.	few	TGTGCCAGCAGCGTAACCACACGGGCAACAGATACGCAGTATTTT	CASSVTTRATDTQYF
TRBV6-1	TRBJ1-2	.	.	TGTGCCAGCAGGGGCAGGGATTATGGCTACACCTTC	CASRGRDYGYTF
TRBV25-1	TRBJ2-1	TRBD2	.	TGTGCCAGCAGGCCCTCCGGGGCGGGAGGGAGCTCCTACAATGAGCAGTTCTTC	CASRPSGAGGSSYNEQFF
TRBV5-1	TRBJ2-7	TRBD2	.	TGCGCCAGCGCCTCCGGGACTAGCTCCTACGAGCAGTACTTC	CASASGTSSYEQYF
TRBV28	TRBJ1-2	.	.	TGTGCCAGCAGTTCTAGGGGGGCTGGGAGCTATGGCTACACCTTC	CASSSRGAGSYGYTF
TRBV5-1	TRBJ2-7	TRBD1	once	TGCGCCAGCAGCTTGGCAGGACAGGGGGCCCACGAGCAGTACTTC	CASSLAGQGAHEQYF
TRBV4-3	TRBJ2-1	TRBD2	.	TGCGCCAGCAGCCAAGAAGGACTAGCGGCCTACTACAATGAGCAGTTCTTC	CASSQEGLAAYYNEQFF
TRBV6-6	TRBJ2-7	TRBD1	once	TGTGCCAGCACCGGGACAGGGGGCAGGGAGCAGTACTTC	CASTGTGGREQYF
TRBV2	TRBJ2-7	TRBD2	.	TGTGCCAGCAGGGGGACTAGCGGGAGGTACGAGCAGTACTTC	CASRGTSGRYEQYF
TRBV4-2	TRBJ1-5	.	once	TGTGCCAGCAGCCAAGAAGTCAGTGGGCGGCCCCAGCATTTT	CASSQEVSGRPQHF
TRBV10-3	TRBJ1-4	.	.	TGTGCCACGGGAGGGGGGGCAACTAATGAAAAACTGTTTTTT	CATGGGATNEKLFF
TRBV29-1	TRBJ2-3	.	.	TGCAGCAAAAGAGGACAGACAGATACGCAGTATTTT	CSKRGQTDTQYF
TRBV2	TRBJ2-3	.	once	TGTGCCAGCGGGGAGACAGATACGCAGTATTTT	CASGETDTQYF
TRBV7-2	TRBJ1-2	.	.	TGTGCCAGCAGCTTAGTCCCGAGGGATGGCTACACCTTC	CASSLVPRDGYTF
TRBV10-1	TRBJ2-3	.	.	TGCGCCAGCAGTGGGACTTATACAGATACGCAGTATTTT	CASSGTYTDTQYF
TRBV7-9	TRBJ2-1	TRBD2	.	TGTGCCAGCAGCATAGGCGGCCGCGGGAGGAACAATGAGCAGTTCTTC	CASSIGGRGRNNEQFF
TRBV5-6	TRBJ1-5	.	.	TGTGCCAGCAGCTCCGGGCTTTATCAGCCCCAGCATTTT	CASSSGLYQPQHF
TRBV5-4	TRBJ2-7	TRBD1	.	TGTGCCAGCACCGGGACAGGGGGCTACGAGCAGTACTTC	CASTGTGGYEQYF
TRBV7-2	TRBJ1-2	.	.	TGTGCCAGCAGCCCTAGGGGGGTTGGCTATGGCTACACCTTC	CASSPRGVGYGYTF
TRBV5-4	TRBJ2-7	.	.	TGTGCCAGCAGCGTAAGCTCAGGGCTCTCCTACGAGCAGTACTTC	CASSVSSGLSYEQYF
TRBV5-1	TRBJ2-1	TRBD2	once	TGCGCCAGCACCAAGGAGGTAACTAGCGGGAGAGGGTCCTACAATGAGCAGTTCTTC	CASTKEVTSGRGSYNEQFF
TRBV7-2	TRBJ1-1	.	.	TGTGCCAGCAGCTTAGAATCACACACGACTGAAGCTTTCTTT	CASSLESHTTEAFF
TRBV5-1	TRBJ2-1	TRBD2	.	TGCGCCAGCAGCTTTACTCCGCCGGGACTAGGCGGTATCGATGAGCAGTTCTTC	CASSFTPPGLGGIDEQFF
TRBV7-9	TRBJ2-3	.	once	TGTGCCAGCAGCTCCACGACAAGTAGTCGCACAGATACGCAGTATTTT	CASSSTTSSRTDTQYF
TRBV15	TRBJ2-7	.	.	TGTGCCACCAGCAGAGGCCGGACGGAAAGCTACGAGCAGTACTTC	CATSRGRTESYEQYF
TRBV10-3	TRBJ2-5	TRBD1	.	TGTGCCATCAGCGTGGGACAGGGGTTTTTGGAAGAGACCCAGTACTTC	CAISVGQGFLEETQYF
TRBV11-3	TRBJ2-5	TRBD2	.	TGTGCCAGCAGCTTAGATCGGTTGTGGCTAGCGGGAGGTCAAGAGACCCAGTACTTC	CASSLDRLWLAGGQETQYF
TRBV13	TRBJ2-7	.	once	TGTGCCAGCAGCATGGACACCAAAGCCTACGAGCAGTACTTC	CASSMDTKAYEQYF
TRBV6-6	TRBJ2-7	.	.	TGTGCCAGCAGTTACCGGGACAACTACGAGCAGTACTTC	CASSYRDNYEQYF
TRBV14	TRBJ2-1	.	.	TGTGCCAGCAGCCAAGGTTCCAGGGACAATGAGCAGTTCTTC	CASSQGSRDNEQFF
TRBV5-6	TRBJ2-1	.	.	TGTGCCAGCAGCTCTGCAAGAAACTCCTACAATGAGCAGTTCTTC	CASSSARNSYNEQFF
TRBV7-2	TRBJ2-1	TRBD2	.	TGTGCCAGCAGCGGGCGGACTAGCGGAGACTACTACAATGAGCAGTTCTTC	CASSGRTSGDYYNEQFF
TRBV6-5	TRBJ2-1	.	.	TGTGCCAGCAGTTCCCGGGACGCCCCGGGCAATGAGCAGTTCTTC	CASSSRDAPGNEQFF
TRBV19	TRBJ2-2	TRBD1	.	TGTGCCAGTAGTGCGCAGACAGGGACCGGGGAGCTGTTTTTT	CASSAQTGTGELFF